This T cell receptor (beta chain) stems from a study of T cells in Graves' hyperthyroidism and ophthalmopathy. Many counts were recorded for this clonotype. With 2 bases clipped from V and 3 bases from J, the junction kept 2 bases outside the gene matches. This CDR3 has 14 residues. The germline gives CDR1 MNHEY, CDR2 SVGAGI. Amplified regions were TCR beta CDR3 sequences from RNA transcripts. A set of HTBI primers served as the primers for a first-round RT-PCR of the TCR CDR3. TCRdb ran MiXCR on the multiplex PCR reads and lists one entry per CDR3 protein. Altogether about 550,000 distinct CDR3 sequences are present, less than 25% being singletons, with the ten largest covering around 27%.

Sequenced: blood. The receptor was derived from a man younger than 35 with Graves' hyperthyroidism. The J gene is TRBJ2-7, the V gene TRBV6-5; 9 nucleotides align to TRBD1. The CDR3 DNA reads TGTGCCAGCAGTTACGGGACAGGGCACTACGAGCAGTACTTC. Its translation is CASSYGTGHYEQYF.